This T cell receptor beta chain was captured in a study of T cell responses to AZD1222 COVID-19 vaccine. Looked up from germline, CDR1 is MDHEN and CDR2 is SYDVKM. There are 15 residues in the CDR3. The V end was cut by 2 bases, the J end by 4 bases, with 15 bases between. Overall study results and limits: Nearly half of spike-specific TCRs reportedly go after variant regions that carry no mutations.

About this clone itself: As yet, its antigen is unknown.

Some clones are missing from TCRdb's copy, which holds only in-frame ones; the method was immunoSEQ multiplex PCR. The top ten clones hold roughly 9.1% of a sample with around 130,000 clones, 70% to 90% of them seen once. V is TRBV28 and J is TRBJ2-7, with D tentatively TRBD2 (6 bases). Sequenced material: peripheral blood, taken on day 0 of AZD1222 vaccination. The sequence was obtained from an adult in good health. CDR3 nucleotides: TGTGCCAGCAGTTTAGATGGAGGGGTTGGTTACGAGCAGTACTTC. It codes for CASSLDGGVGYEQYF.